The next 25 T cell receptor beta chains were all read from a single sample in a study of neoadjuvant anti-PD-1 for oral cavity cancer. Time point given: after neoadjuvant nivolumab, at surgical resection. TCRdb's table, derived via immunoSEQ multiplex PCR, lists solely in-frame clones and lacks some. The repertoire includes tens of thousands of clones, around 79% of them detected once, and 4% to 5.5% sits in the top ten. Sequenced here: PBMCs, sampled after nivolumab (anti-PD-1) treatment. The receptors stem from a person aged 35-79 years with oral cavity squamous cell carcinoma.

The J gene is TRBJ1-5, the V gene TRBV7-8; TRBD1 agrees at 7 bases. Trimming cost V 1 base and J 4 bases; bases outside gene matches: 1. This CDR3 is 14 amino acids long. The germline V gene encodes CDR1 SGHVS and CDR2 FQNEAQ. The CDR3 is CASSLGDRNQPQHF. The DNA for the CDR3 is TGTGCCAGCAGCTTAGGGGACAGAAATCAGCCCCAGCATTTT.

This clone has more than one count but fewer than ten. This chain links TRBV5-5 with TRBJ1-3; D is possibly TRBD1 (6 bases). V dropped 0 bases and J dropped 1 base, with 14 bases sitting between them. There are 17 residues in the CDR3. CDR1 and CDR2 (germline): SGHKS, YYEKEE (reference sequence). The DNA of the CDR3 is TGTGCCAGCAGCTTGGATTGGGGGCTTAGGTCTGGAAACACCATATATTTT. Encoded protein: CASSLDWGLRSGNTIYF.

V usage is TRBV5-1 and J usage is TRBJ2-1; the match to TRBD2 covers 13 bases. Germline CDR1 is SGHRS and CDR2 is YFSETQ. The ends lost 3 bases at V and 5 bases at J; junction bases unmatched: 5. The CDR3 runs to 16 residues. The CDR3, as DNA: TGCGCCAGCAGCTGGGGACTAGCGGGATTCCACAATGAGCAGTTCTTC. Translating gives CASSWGLAGFHNEQFF. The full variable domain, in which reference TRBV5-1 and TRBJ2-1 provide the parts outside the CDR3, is KAGVTQTPRYLIKTRGQQVTLSCSPISGHRSVSWYQQTPGQGLQFLFEYFSETQRNKGNFPGRFSGRQFSNSRSEMNVSTLELGDSALYLCASSWGLAGFHNEQFFGPGTRLTVL.

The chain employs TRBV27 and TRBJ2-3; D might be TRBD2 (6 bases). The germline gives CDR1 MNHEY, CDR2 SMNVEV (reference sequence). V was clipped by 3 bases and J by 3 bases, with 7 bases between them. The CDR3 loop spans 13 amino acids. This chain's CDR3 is CASSFRGTDTQYF. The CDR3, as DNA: TGTGCCAGCAGTTTCCGGGGGACAGATACGCAGTATTTT.

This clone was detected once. The chain's CDR3 is CASSPGRGVEYEQYF. The CDR3 DNA follows: TGTGCCAGCAGCCCCGGAAGGGGGGTGGAGTACGAGCAGTACTTC. The chain joins TRBV27 to TRBJ2-7; the D call may be TRBD1 or TRBD2 (6 bases each). Germline CDR1 is MNHEY and CDR2 is SMNVEV (reference sequence). The CDR3 consists of 15 residues. Trimming pared 6 bases from V and 4 bases from J, leaving 19 bases between.

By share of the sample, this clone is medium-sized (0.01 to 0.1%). CDR3 sequence reads: CASSPATGNHEETQYF. DNA of the CDR3: TGTGCCAGCTCACCAGCGACAGGAAATCATGAAGAGACCCAGTACTTC. The gene calls are TRBV18 and TRBJ2-5; D is perhaps TRBD1 (6 bases). The CDR3 consists of 16 residues. With 2 bases removed from V and 3 bases from J, the gap between germline ends came to 16 bases. The germline gives CDR1 KGHSH, CDR2 LQKENI. The whole variable domain, remainder taken from reference TRBV18 and TRBJ2-5, is NAGVMQNPRHLVRRRGQEARLRCSPMKGHSHVYWYRQLPEEGLKFMVYLQKENIIDESGMPKERFSAEFPKEGPSILRIQQVVRGDSAAYFCASSPATGNHEETQYFGPGTRLLVL.

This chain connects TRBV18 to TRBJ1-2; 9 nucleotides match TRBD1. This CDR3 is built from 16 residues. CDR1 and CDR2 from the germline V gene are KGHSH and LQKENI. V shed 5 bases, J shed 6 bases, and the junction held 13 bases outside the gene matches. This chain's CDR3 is CASSRDPGGQGNGYTF. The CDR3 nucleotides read TGTGCCAGCTCAAGGGACCCCGGGGGACAGGGTAATGGCTACACCTTC.

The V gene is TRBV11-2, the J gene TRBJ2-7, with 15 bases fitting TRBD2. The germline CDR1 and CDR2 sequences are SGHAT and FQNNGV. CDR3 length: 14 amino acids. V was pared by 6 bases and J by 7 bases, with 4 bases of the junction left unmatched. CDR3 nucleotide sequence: TGTGCCAGCAGGGGACTAGCGGGAGGTCGGGAGCAGTACTTC. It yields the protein CASRGLAGGREQYF.

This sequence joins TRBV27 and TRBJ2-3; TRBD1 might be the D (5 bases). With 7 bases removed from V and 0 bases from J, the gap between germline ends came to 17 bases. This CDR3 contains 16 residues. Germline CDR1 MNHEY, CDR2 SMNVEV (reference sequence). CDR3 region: CASTPLDRLSTDTQYF. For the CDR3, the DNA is TGTGCCAGCACCCCCCTAGACAGACTTAGCACAGATACGCAGTATTTT.

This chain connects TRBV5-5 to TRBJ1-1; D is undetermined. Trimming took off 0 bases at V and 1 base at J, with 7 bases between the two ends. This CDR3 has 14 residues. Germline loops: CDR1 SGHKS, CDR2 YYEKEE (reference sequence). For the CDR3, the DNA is TGTGCCAGCAGCTTGGCCTTGTGGAACACTGAAGCTTTCTTT. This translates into CASSLALWNTEAFF.

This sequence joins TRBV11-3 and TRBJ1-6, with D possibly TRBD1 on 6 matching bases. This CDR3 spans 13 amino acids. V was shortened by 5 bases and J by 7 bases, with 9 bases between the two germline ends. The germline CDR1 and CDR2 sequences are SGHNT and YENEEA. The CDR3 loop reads CASSPGQNSPLHF. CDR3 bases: TGTGCCAGCAGCCCCGGACAGAATTCACCCCTCCACTTT.

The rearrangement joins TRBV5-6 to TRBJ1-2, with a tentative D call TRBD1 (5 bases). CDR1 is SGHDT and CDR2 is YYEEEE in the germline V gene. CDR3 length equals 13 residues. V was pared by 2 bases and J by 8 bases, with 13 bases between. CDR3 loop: CASSFGSGGGYTF. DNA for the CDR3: TGTGCCAGCAGCTTTGGTTCGGGGGGAGGCTACACCTTC.

The CDR3 DNA reads as TGTGCCAGCAGCGTACTCCCCGGGATTCACCGACAGGGCACCGGGGAGCTGTTTTTT. Its protein is CASSVLPGIHRQGTGELFF. The gene calls are TRBV9 and TRBJ2-2; 7 nucleotides agree with TRBD1. This CDR3 region has 19 residues. Trimming took 1 base from V and 4 from J; bases not matched to a gene: 16. CDR1 is SGDLS, CDR2 YYNGEE, per germline. Looking up the rest from reference TRBV9 and TRBJ2-2 gives the full variable domain: DSGVTQTPKHLITATGQRVTLRCSPRSGDLSVYWYQQSLDQGLQFLIQYYNGEERAKGNILERFSAQQFPDLHSELNLSSLELGDSALYFCASSVLPGIHRQGTGELFFGEGSRLTVL.

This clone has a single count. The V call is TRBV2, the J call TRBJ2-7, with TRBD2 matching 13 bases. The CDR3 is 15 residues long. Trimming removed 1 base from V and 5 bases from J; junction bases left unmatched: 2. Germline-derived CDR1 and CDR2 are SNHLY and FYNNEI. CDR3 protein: CASSEVTSGGNEQYF. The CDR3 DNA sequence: TGTGCCAGCAGTGAAGTGACTAGCGGGGGGAACGAGCAGTACTTC.

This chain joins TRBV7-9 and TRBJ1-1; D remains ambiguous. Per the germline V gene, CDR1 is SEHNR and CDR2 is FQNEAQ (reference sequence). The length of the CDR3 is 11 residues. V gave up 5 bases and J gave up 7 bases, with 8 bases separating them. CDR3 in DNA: TGTGCCAGCAGCCCCGGAGGTGAAGCTTTCTTT. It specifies CASSPGGEAFF.

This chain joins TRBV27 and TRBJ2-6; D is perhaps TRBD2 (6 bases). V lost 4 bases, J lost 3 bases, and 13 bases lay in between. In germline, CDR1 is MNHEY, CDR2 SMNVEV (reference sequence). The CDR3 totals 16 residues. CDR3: CASSSSGRGGANVLTF. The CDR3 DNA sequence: TGTGCCAGCAGTTCGTCCGGGCGGGGTGGGGCCAACGTCCTGACTTTC.

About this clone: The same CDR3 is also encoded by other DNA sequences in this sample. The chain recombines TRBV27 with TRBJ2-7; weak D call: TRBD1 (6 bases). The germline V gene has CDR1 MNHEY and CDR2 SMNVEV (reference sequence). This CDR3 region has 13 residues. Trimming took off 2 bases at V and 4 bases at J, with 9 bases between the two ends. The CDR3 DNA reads TGTGCCAGCAGTTTAGGACAGTCTTACGAGCAGTACTTC. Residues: CASSLGQSYEQYF.

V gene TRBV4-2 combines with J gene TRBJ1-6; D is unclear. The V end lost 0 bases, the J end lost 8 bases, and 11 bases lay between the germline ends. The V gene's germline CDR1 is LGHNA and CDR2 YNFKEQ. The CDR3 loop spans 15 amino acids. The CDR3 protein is CASSQDRQAYSPLHF. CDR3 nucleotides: TGTGCCAGCAGCCAAGATCGGCAGGCCTATTCACCCCTCCACTTT.

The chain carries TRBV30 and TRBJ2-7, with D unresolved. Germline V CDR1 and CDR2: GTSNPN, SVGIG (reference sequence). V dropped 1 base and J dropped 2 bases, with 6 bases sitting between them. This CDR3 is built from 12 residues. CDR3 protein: CAWSGVTYEQYF. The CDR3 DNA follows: TGTGCCTGGAGTGGGGTTACCTACGAGCAGTACTTC. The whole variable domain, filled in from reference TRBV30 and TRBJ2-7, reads SQTIHQWPATLVQPVGSPLSLECTVEGTSNPNLYWYRQAAGRGLQLLFYSVGIGQISSEVPQNLSASRPQDRQFILSSKKLLLSDSGFYLCAWSGVTYEQYFGPGTRLTVT.

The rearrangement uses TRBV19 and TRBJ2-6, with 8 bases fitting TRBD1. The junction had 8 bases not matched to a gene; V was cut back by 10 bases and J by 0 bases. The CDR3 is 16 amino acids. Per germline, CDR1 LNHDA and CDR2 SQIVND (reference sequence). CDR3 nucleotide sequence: TGTGCCACCCGGACAGGGCCAAGCTCTGGGGCCAACGTCCTGACTTTC. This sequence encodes CATRTGPSSGANVLTF.

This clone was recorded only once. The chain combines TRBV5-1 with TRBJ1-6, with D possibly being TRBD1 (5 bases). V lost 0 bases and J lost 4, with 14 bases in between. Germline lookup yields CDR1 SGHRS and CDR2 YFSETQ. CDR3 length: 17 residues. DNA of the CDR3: TGCGCCAGCAGCTTGGAGGGGTTGGGCGATTATAATTCACCCCTCCACTTT. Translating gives CASSLEGLGDYNSPLHF.

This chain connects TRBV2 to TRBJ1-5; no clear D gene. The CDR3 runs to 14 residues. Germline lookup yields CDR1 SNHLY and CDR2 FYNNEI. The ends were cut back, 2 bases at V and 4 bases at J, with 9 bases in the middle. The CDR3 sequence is CASSEWYGNQPQHF. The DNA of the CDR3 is TGTGCCAGCAGTGAATGGTATGGGAATCAGCCCCAGCATTTT.

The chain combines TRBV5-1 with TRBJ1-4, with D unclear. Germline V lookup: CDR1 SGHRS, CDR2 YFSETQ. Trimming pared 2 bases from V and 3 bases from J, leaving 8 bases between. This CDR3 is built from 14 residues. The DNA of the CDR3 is TGCGCCAGCAGCTTCGGTGAAGCTAATGAAAAACTGTTTTTT. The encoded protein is CASSFGEANEKLFF.

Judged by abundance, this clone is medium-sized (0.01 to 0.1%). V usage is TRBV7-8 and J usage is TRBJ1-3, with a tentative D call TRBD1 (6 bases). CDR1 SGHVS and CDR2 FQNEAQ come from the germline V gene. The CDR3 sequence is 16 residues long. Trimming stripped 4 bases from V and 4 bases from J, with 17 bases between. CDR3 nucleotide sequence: TGTGCCAGCAGCTCCCTTTTCAGGGGTGACGGAAACACCATATATTTT. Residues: CASSSLFRGDGNTIYF. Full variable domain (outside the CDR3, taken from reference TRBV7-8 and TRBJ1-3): GAGVSQSPRYKVAKRGQDVALRCDPISGHVSLFWYQQALGQGPEFLTYFQNEAQLDKSGLPSDRFFAERPEGSVSTLKIQRTQQEDSAVYLCASSSLFRGDGNTIYFGEGSWLTVV.

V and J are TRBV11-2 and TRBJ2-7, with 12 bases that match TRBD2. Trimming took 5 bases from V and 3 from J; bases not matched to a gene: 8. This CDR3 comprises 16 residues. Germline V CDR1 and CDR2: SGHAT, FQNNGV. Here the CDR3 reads CASSTPSGRAFYEQYF. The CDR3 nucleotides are TGTGCCAGCAGCACCCCTAGCGGGAGGGCCTTCTACGAGCAGTACTTC.